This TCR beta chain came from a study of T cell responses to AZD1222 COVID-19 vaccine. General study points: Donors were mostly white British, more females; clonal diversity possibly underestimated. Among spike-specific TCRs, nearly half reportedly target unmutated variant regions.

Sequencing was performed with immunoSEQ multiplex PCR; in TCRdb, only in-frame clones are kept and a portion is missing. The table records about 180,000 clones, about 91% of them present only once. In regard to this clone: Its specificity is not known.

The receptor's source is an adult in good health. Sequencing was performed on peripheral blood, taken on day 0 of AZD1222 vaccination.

CDR3 sequence: CASSAMNTEAFF. In DNA, the CDR3 is TGTGCCAGCAGTGCCATGAACACTGAAGCTTTCTTT. The chain has TRBV25-1 and TRBJ1-1; D uncertain. CDR3 length: 12 residues. The V gene's germline CDR1 is MGHDK and CDR2 SYGVNS. V lost 4 bases, J lost 0 bases, and 3 bases lay in between.